The 13 T cell receptor beta chains listed next were all sequenced from one sample in a study of blood T cell repertoires in COVID-19. Clones were sequenced by immunoSEQ multiplex PCR, and TCRdb holds only the in-frame ones, with some missing. The sample lists about 37,000 clones, approximately 90% occurring once. The sequenced sample consisted of peripheral blood. Every receptor here comes from a human donor in a cohort sampled during active COVID-19.

The V and J genes are TRBV19 and TRBJ2-1, with 7 bases fitting TRBD2. The trim removed 6 bases at V and 0 bases at J, leaving 5 bases unmatched. The CDR3 length is 15 residues. CDR1 LNHDA and CDR2 SQIVND come from the germline V gene (reference sequence). For the CDR3, the DNA is TGTGCCAGTAGCCTTACTAGCGCCTCCTACAATGAGCAGTTCTTC. This gives the protein CASSLTSASYNEQFF.

The gene calls are TRBV4-2 and TRBJ2-1; 8 bases map to TRBD2. Germline CDR1 reads LGHNA; CDR2 reads YNFKEQ. This CDR3 region has 16 residues. Trimming cost V 0 bases and J 6 bases; bases outside gene matches: 7. The CDR3 DNA reads TGTGCCAGCAGCCAAGATGGAGCGGGAGCCAGCAATGAGCAGTTCTTC. It specifies CASSQDGAGASNEQFF.

The chain combines TRBV2 with TRBJ1-1; D possibly corresponds to TRBD1 (5 bases). Trimming took off 5 bases at V and 0 bases at J, with 7 bases between the two ends. Per the germline V gene, CDR1 is SNHLY and CDR2 is FYNNEI. The CDR3 runs to 13 residues. This CDR3 reads CASSTGMNTEAFF. CDR3 in DNA: TGTGCCAGCAGTACAGGTATGAACACTGAAGCTTTCTTT.

The chain employs TRBV30 and TRBJ1-6; tentatively, D is TRBD1 (5 bases). Germline CDR1 and CDR2: GTSNPN and SVGIG (reference sequence). This CDR3 is built from 12 residues. Trimming took 1 base from V and 10 from J, leaving 8 bases between them. The CDR3 reads CAWSAGPSPLHF. CDR3 bases: TGTGCCTGGAGTGCAGGGCCCTCACCCCTCCACTTT.

V is TRBV5-6 and J is TRBJ2-7, with D maybe TRBD2 (6 bases). The CDR3 runs 14 residues. Germline-derived CDR1 and CDR2 are SGHDT and YYEEEE. Trimming took off 4 bases at V and 5 bases at J, with 16 bases between the two ends. CDR3 sequence reads: CASSITGGGNEQYF. The CDR3 DNA is TGTGCCAGCAGCATCACAGGTGGAGGGAACGAGCAGTACTTC. Complete variable domain (other parts from reference TRBV5-6 and TRBJ2-7): DAGVTQSPTHLIKTRGQQVTLRCSPKSGHDTVSWYQQALGQGPQFIFQYYEEEERQRGNFPDRFSGHQFPNYSSELNVNALLLGDSALYLCASSITGGGNEQYFGPGTRLTVT.

The chain combines TRBV6-5 with TRBJ1-2; 9 nucleotides align to TRBD1. Germline trimming cut 8 bases from V and 5 bases from J; bases unmatched to any gene: 12. The germline gives CDR1 MNHEY, CDR2 SVGAGI. This CDR3 is 15 amino acids long. The CDR3 here is CASSNSGTGWYGYTF. In DNA form, the CDR3 reads TGTGCCAGCTCTAATTCCGGGACAGGGTGGTATGGCTACACCTTC.

The rearrangement links TRBV30 to TRBJ1-5; perhaps TRBD1 as D (6 bases). CDR1 and CDR2 from the germline V gene are GTSNPN and SVGIG (reference sequence). This CDR3 comprises 20 residues. Trimming removed 2 bases from V and 2 bases from J, with 28 bases in between. The CDR3 nucleotides are TGTGCCTGGAGTCGGGTTAGCGGGGGGGCCGGGGTATGTGGCAATCAGCCCCAGCATTTT. Protein: CAWSRVSGGAGVCGNQPQHF.

The chain uses TRBV6-5 and TRBJ1-4; D gene uncertain. V was trimmed by 0 bases and J by 0 bases, leaving 8 bases between them. Per the germline V gene, CDR1 is MNHEY and CDR2 is SVGAGI. This CDR3 spans 16 amino acids. This chain's CDR3 is CASSYSFGATNEKLFF. Written as DNA, the CDR3 is TGTGCCAGCAGTTACTCGTTCGGGGCAACTAATGAAAAACTGTTTTTT.

This clone was picked up one time. This sequence joins TRBV18 and TRBJ1-5, with 7 bases matching TRBD1. Germline trimming cut 9 bases from V and 6 bases from J; bases unmatched to any gene: 5. This CDR3 contains 12 residues. CDR1 KGHSH and CDR2 LQKENI come from the germline V gene. The CDR3 sequence: CASTDRVQPQHF. The CDR3 DNA sequence: TGTGCCAGTACTGACAGGGTTCAGCCCCAGCATTTT. The full variable domain, its missing parts supplied by reference TRBV18 and TRBJ1-5, is NAGVMQNPRHLVRRRGQEARLRCSPMKGHSHVYWYRQLPEEGLKFMVYLQKENIIDESGMPKERFSAEFPKEGPSILRIQQVVRGDSAAYFCASTDRVQPQHFGDGTRLSIL.

The chain joins TRBV28 to TRBJ2-5; 11 nucleotides align to TRBD2. This CDR3 is 14 amino acids long. The J segment lost 5 bases and the V segment lost 9 bases, leaving 8 bases of the junction unmatched. Looked up from germline, CDR1 is MDHEN and CDR2 is SYDVKM. The CDR3 is CASRGSSGRETQYF. Written as DNA, the CDR3 is TGTGCCAGTAGGGGGTCTAGCGGGAGGGAGACCCAGTACTTC.

J is TRBJ1-3 and V is TRBV4-2; no definite D call. Germline V gene lookup returns CDR1 LGHNA and CDR2 YNFKEQ. The CDR3 contains 17 residues. V was pared by 1 base and J by 4 bases, with 17 bases between. CDR3 DNA sequence: TGTGCCAGCAGCCAAGTTATGACGGGAGGGCAGGGAAACACCATATATTTT. Amino acid sequence: CASSQVMTGGQGNTIYF.

The gene calls are TRBV10-3 and TRBJ2-7, with 8 positions matching TRBD1. V dropped 4 bases and J dropped 5; count of bases not matched to a gene: 4. Per germline, CDR1 ENHRY and CDR2 SYGVKD. The length of the CDR3 is 13 residues. The CDR3 DNA reads as TGTGCCATCAGTGTAGACAGGGGACACGAGCAGTACTTC. Translation gives CAISVDRGHEQYF.

This clone was seen a handful of times. The gene calls are TRBV19 and TRBJ1-1; weak D call: TRBD1 (6 bases). In germline, CDR1 is LNHDA, CDR2 SQIVND (reference sequence). The CDR3 runs 18 residues. The V gene lost 5 bases and the J gene lost 5 bases, with 27 bases spanning the gap. The DNA of the CDR3 is TGTGCCAGTAGTCTGGATCCCCGGCGGGTCATAAGGGGGACTGAAGCTTTCTTT. This encodes CASSLDPRRVIRGTEAFF.